This T cell receptor beta chain was identified during a study of T-cell memory formation after mild COVID-19. Study overall: Largely donor-specific sequence clusters came from a couple of donors.

Trimming took off 0 bases at V and 7 bases at J, with 13 bases between the two ends. The CDR3 consists of 15 residues. Per germline, CDR1 SGDLS and CDR2 YYNGEE. This clonotype was recorded only once. MiXCR, run by TCRdb on the 5' RACE reads, gives a single entry per CDR3 protein. Found here are about 210,000 distinct CDR3 sequences, more than 25% of them singletons; the top ten hold about 10%. The chain recombines TRBV9 with TRBJ2-2; D gene ambiguous. Sequences were obtained from PBMCs or a T cell subset sorted from them (not recorded which). This sequence originates from an adult woman who had mild COVID-19 (a few samples of this study predate the infection). Cell type and time point are not known. Here the CDR3 reads CASSVATSWSGELFF. The DNA for the CDR3 is TGTGCCAGCAGCGTAGCTACGAGCTGGAGCGGGGAGCTGTTTTTT.